This TCR beta chain was captured by sequencing in a study of blood T cell repertoires in COVID-19. Study context: From the United States, Italy and Spain came samples of acute and convalescent COVID-19. PBMCs, B-cell-depleted T cells, or T cells were the source of the cDNA or gDNA that made up the material.

This CDR3 contains 14 residues. The V and J ends lost 3 bases and 0 bases, in that order; junction bases with no gene match: 0. The germline V gene has CDR1 SGHNT and CDR2 YYREEE (reference sequence). Authors' methods: Amplification from reference gene primers served as the basis for estimated nucleated cell counts. Profiled with immunoSEQ multiplex PCR; TCRdb holds only in-frame clones, not every one. V and J calls and clone size are copied from that table; D and trimming were computed from the DNA. The sample contains 210,000 or so clones, 90% of which appear only once. During active infection, Seattle patients enrolled and were then monitored through disease.

This TCR was sampled from a man between 25 and 39 years old with COVID-19, enrolled during active disease. V is TRBV5-4 and J is TRBJ1-2, with 9 bases identical to TRBD1. The specimen was peripheral blood. CDR3 DNA sequence: TGTGCCAGCAGCTGGGACAGGGCTAACTATGGCTACACCTTC. It is translated as CASSWDRANYGYTF.